One and the same sample provided the 22 T cell receptor beta chains below, sequenced in a study of T cell therapy after organ transplantation. This sample's time point: 20-29 weeks after completion of therapy. Clones were read by immunoSEQ multiplex PCR, and TCRdb kept only the in-frame ones, dropping some. The data show over 20,000 clones, with 84% seen just once and approximately 39% held by the top ten. These receptors' antigens are unknown. The sequencing used CD8+ T cells from blood, collected after autologous CMV-specific T cell therapy. Every receptor here comes from a human patient who had received a solid organ transplant and had CMV disease. Some T cells may be the graft donor's.

This clone has only one observation. The CDR3 protein is CASSLWTGVYEQYF. The CDR3, as DNA: TGTGCCAGCAGTTTATGGACAGGGGTCTACGAGCAGTACTTC. The chain carries TRBV28 and TRBJ2-7, with 8 bases identical to TRBD1. Trimming took 0 bases from V and 3 from J; bases not matched to a gene: 1. The CDR3 runs 14 residues. CDR1 MDHEN and CDR2 SYDVKM come from the germline V gene.

This clone was counted a few times. V gene TRBV6-4 combines with J gene TRBJ2-1; TRBD2 agrees at 11 bases. Germline lookup yields CDR1 MRHNA and CDR2 SNTAGT. CDR3 length equals 15 residues. With 5 bases clipped from V and 3 bases from J, the junction kept 3 bases outside the gene matches. The CDR3 coding sequence is TGTGCCAGCAGTCCAACTAGCGGGAGCTACAATGAGCAGTTCTTC. Amino acids: CASSPTSGSYNEQFF.

This clone was recorded only once. The genes are TRBV5-4 and TRBJ1-1, with TRBD1 matching over 9 bases. The V gene end was trimmed by 0 bases and the J gene end by 13 bases; junction bases not matched to a gene: 4. Germline V CDR1 and CDR2: SGHNT, YYREEE (reference sequence). The CDR3 contains 12 residues. CDR3 in amino acids: CASSLGQGVFFF. In nucleotides, the CDR3 is TGTGCCAGCAGCTTGGGACAGGGGGTTTTTTTCTTT.

The chain joins TRBV15 to TRBJ2-3, with 7 bases identical to TRBD1. Unmatched junction bases numbered 7, after V lost 5 bases and J lost 2 bases. This CDR3 is built from 15 residues. From germline, CDR1 is LNHNV and CDR2 YYDKDF (reference sequence). DNA for the CDR3: TGTGCCACCAGCGCCGGTGGGACAGCCACAGATACGCAGTATTTT. It yields the protein CATSAGGTATDTQYF.

The chain employs TRBV4-1 and TRBJ1-5; D not resolved. From germline, CDR1 is MGHRA and CDR2 YSYEKL. This CDR3 region has 14 residues. V dropped 0 bases and J dropped 7 bases, with 10 bases sitting between them. The CDR3: CASSQERSWQPQHF. The CDR3 DNA sequence: TGCGCCAGCAGCCAAGAACGGTCCTGGCAGCCCCAGCATTTT.

The genes are TRBV18 and TRBJ1-2; a weak D match, TRBD1 (5 bases). CDR3 length: 12 amino acids. The V gene's germline CDR1 is KGHSH and CDR2 LQKENI. V shed 2 bases and J shed 6 bases, with 7 bases lying between them. The DNA of the CDR3 is TGTGCCAGCTCACCAGGGGCTGATGGCTACACCTTC. This codes for CASSPGADGYTF.

By frequency in the sample, this clone is medium-sized. The chain employs TRBV4-3 and TRBJ2-6; D is unresolved. Germline lookup yields CDR1 LGHNA and CDR2 YSLEER. CDR3 length: 16 residues. The V and J ends lost 0 bases and 2 bases respectively, with 8 bases between them. CDR3 amino acids: CASSQDEGTGANVLTF. CDR3 DNA: TGCGCCAGCAGCCAAGATGAAGGCACTGGGGCCAACGTCCTGACTTTC.

The gene calls are TRBV15 and TRBJ2-3; a possible D gene is TRBD2 (6 bases). CDR3 length equals 15 residues. The V gene lost 4 bases and the J gene lost 2 bases, with 13 bases spanning the gap. In germline, CDR1 is LNHNV, CDR2 YYDKDF (reference sequence). The DNA for the CDR3 is TGTGCCACCAGCAAGTTCCGGGACTCCACAGATACGCAGTATTTT. It codes for CATSKFRDSTDTQYF.

This chain uses TRBV28 with TRBJ1-2; 10 bases are a match to TRBD1. V shed 7 bases and J 6 bases; nucleotides not matched to a gene: 17. Germline CDR1 reads MDHEN; CDR2 reads SYDVKM. The CDR3 loop spans 17 amino acids. CDR3 amino acids: CASMVEDRGYLGHGYTF. CDR3 sequence (DNA): TGTGCCAGCATGGTAGAGGACAGGGGGTACCTTGGGCATGGCTACACCTTC.

The V gene is TRBV9, the J gene TRBJ2-7; D might be TRBD2 (6 bases). Between the trimmed V and J ends, which lost 5 bases and 4 bases, there was a span of 19 bases. Per germline, CDR1 SGDLS and CDR2 YYNGEE. This CDR3 is built from 15 residues. The CDR3 DNA is TGTGCCAGCAGTGAGGGACTGGCCACGGGGTACGAGCAGTACTTC. Translated: CASSEGLATGYEQYF.

The gene calls are TRBV19 and TRBJ2-3, with TRBD2 identical over 12 bases. Germline V lookup: CDR1 LNHDA, CDR2 SQIVND (reference sequence). CDR3 length equals 15 residues. The V and J ends lost 5 bases and 2 bases, in that order; junction bases with no gene match: 2. In nucleotides, the CDR3 is TGTGCCAGTAGTGGACTAGCGGGGTCCACAGATACGCAGTATTTT. It translates to CASSGLAGSTDTQYF.

The chain has TRBV9 and TRBJ1-2, with D tentatively TRBD1 (6 bases). This CDR3 has 14 residues. Per germline, CDR1 SGDLS and CDR2 YYNGEE. V lost 3 bases, J lost 3 bases, and 12 bases lay in between. The CDR3 DNA is TGTGCCAGCAGCGGCAGGGGAATCCACTATGGCTACACCTTC. It encodes CASSGRGIHYGYTF. Looking up the rest from reference TRBV9 and TRBJ1-2 gives the full variable domain: DSGVTQTPKHLITATGQRVTLRCSPRSGDLSVYWYQQSLDQGLQFLIQYYNGEERAKGNILERFSAQQFPDLHSELNLSSLELGDSALYFCASSGRGIHYGYTFGSGTRLTVV.

The chain combines TRBV27 with TRBJ2-7, with 9 bases lining up with TRBD2. Germline assignment: CDR1 MNHEY and CDR2 SMNVEV (reference sequence). The V segment lost 0 bases and the J segment 11 bases; nucleotides outside the gene matches: 8. The CDR3 has 14 residues. In DNA, the CDR3 is TGTGCCAGCAGTTTATCAATGGCGGGAGGGATCGAGTACTTC. The encoded protein is CASSLSMAGGIEYF.

The gene calls are TRBV10-3 and TRBJ2-5; D is possibly TRBD2 (6 bases). The CDR3 length is 13 residues. The V end lost 6 bases, the J end lost 2 bases, and 10 bases lay between the germline ends. CDR1 is ENHRY and CDR2 is SYGVKD in the germline V gene. CDR3 sequence reads: CAIRTSPQETQYF. CDR3 coding DNA: TGTGCCATCAGGACTAGTCCTCAAGAGACCCAGTACTTC.

The chain's CDR3 is CASSRTGNEQFF. CDR3 coding DNA: TGTGCCAGCTCTAGGACAGGCAATGAGCAGTTCTTC. The chain carries TRBV6-4 and TRBJ2-1, with 7 bases lining up with TRBD1. Unmatched junction bases numbered 4, after V lost 8 bases and J lost 6 bases. Per germline, CDR1 MRHNA and CDR2 SNTAGT. This CDR3 region has 12 residues.

The chain recombines TRBV18 with TRBJ1-1; D not certain. Germline V lookup: CDR1 KGHSH, CDR2 LQKENI. With 6 bases removed from V and 3 bases from J, the gap between germline ends came to 14 bases. The CDR3 sequence is 14 residues long. CDR3 amino acids: CASSLEGIYTEAFF. CDR3 nucleotide sequence: TGTGCCAGCTCCCTAGAAGGGATTTACACTGAAGCTTTCTTT.

V is TRBV19 and J is TRBJ2-1, with a weak D call TRBD1 (6 bases). Germline-derived CDR1 and CDR2 are LNHDA and SQIVND (reference sequence). With 5 bases removed from V and 7 bases from J, the gap between germline ends came to 12 bases. This CDR3 has 13 residues. In DNA form, the CDR3 reads TGTGCCAGTAGTTCCCACAGGGTAAATGAGCAGTTCTTC. Encoded protein: CASSSHRVNEQFF.

The V call is TRBV9, the J call TRBJ2-7; TRBD1 aligns across 7 bases. The CDR3 extends over 14 amino acids. With V trimmed by 3 bases and J by 4 bases, 7 bases remained unmatched. The germline gives CDR1 SGDLS, CDR2 YYNGEE. The CDR3 here is CASSDRDSLYEQYF. The CDR3 bases are TGTGCCAGCAGCGACCGGGACAGCCTTTACGAGCAGTACTTC.

This chain uses TRBV6-6 with TRBJ2-5; D unclear. V was clipped by 0 bases and J by 2 bases, with 13 bases between them. Germline V gene data show CDR1 as MNHNY and CDR2 as SVGAGI (reference sequence). CDR3 length equals 16 residues. The CDR3 DNA sequence: TGTGCCAGCAGTTACTCGACGCAGCCCTTACAAGAGACCCAGTACTTC. This codes for CASSYSTQPLQETQYF.

V gene TRBV4-1 combines with J gene TRBJ1-2, with D uncertain. The CDR3 spans 14 residues. The V and J ends lost 1 base and 4 bases respectively, with 10 bases between them. Per the germline V gene, CDR1 is MGHRA and CDR2 is YSYEKL. DNA for the CDR3: TGCGCCAGCAGCCAAGGCTTTGTAAGCTATGGCTACACCTTC. Protein: CASSQGFVSYGYTF.

CDR3 loop: CASSYWGGRSSYEQYF. The DNA for the CDR3 is TGTGCCAGCAGTTACTGGGGCGGTAGGAGCTCCTACGAGCAGTACTTC. J is TRBJ2-7 and V is TRBV6-5; TRBD1 might be the D (5 bases). V dropped 1 base and J dropped 0 bases, with 13 bases sitting between them. CDR1 MNHEY and CDR2 SVGAGI come from the germline V gene. The CDR3 consists of 16 residues.

This clone was detected once. V gene TRBV9 combines with J gene TRBJ1-3; D ambiguous. The CDR3 totals 13 residues. Germline lookup yields CDR1 SGDLS and CDR2 YYNGEE. V lost 3 bases and J 0 bases, leaving 4 bases between the germline ends. The DNA for the CDR3 is TGTGCCAGCAGCGGCGACTCTGGAAACACCATATATTTT. Translation gives CASSGDSGNTIYF.